This T cell receptor (beta chain) was obtained from a study of early T cells in non-severe SARS-CoV-2 infection. Study-wide background: Sequencing of bulk RNA from unsorted whole blood was done, without chain pairing.

This clonotype was recorded a few times. Its antigen is not known. Study results and caveats: VDJdb-based annotation leaned toward anti-spike CD8 responses and missed private and CD4 specificities.

In TCRdb, the 5' RACE reads were re-called with MiXCR into one record per CDR3 protein. The sample consists of about 55,000 distinct CDR3 sequences, approximately 12% of them appearing once. Germline values: CDR1 KGHDR, CDR2 SFDVKD. The CDR3 has 13 residues. The junction had 5 bases not matched to a gene; V was cut back by 7 bases and J by 6 bases. The sequenced material came from whole blood. The chain has TRBV24-1 and TRBJ2-7, with 10 bases matching TRBD1. This clonotype was sampled from an adult who was a healthcare worker with PCR-confirmed SARS-CoV-2 infection or an uninfected control (not recorded which). The CDR3 reads CATSPTGGIEQYF. In DNA form, the CDR3 reads TGTGCCACCAGCCCGACAGGGGGCATCGAGCAGTACTTC.